This TCR beta chain stems from a study of shared clonotypes between healthy human individuals. To note about this clone: Other DNA sequences from this sample encode an identical CDR3 as well.

Only in-frame clones appear in the TCRdb table, and some are missing; sequencing was by immunoSEQ multiplex PCR. Of roughly 2.2 million clones in the sample, about 90% were seen once. In the CD4+ fraction, cells were divided into CD45RA+ naive and CD45RA-negative memory subsets. The CDR3 spans 12 residues. The V and J ends lost 1 base and 4 bases respectively, with 7 bases between them. CDR1 SQVTM and CDR2 ANQGSEA come from the germline V gene. This sequence joins TRBV29-1 and TRBJ2-5; D possibly corresponds to TRBD1 (6 bases). Source material: naive CD4+ T cells from PBMCs. Stated subset: CD45RA+ positively selected. The source is a man in his late teens or twenties in good health. Some clones in this sample may be carry-over from other donors' samples. The CDR3 loop reads CSVEAGAETQYF. CDR3 DNA: TGCAGCGTTGAAGCAGGGGCAGAGACCCAGTACTTC.